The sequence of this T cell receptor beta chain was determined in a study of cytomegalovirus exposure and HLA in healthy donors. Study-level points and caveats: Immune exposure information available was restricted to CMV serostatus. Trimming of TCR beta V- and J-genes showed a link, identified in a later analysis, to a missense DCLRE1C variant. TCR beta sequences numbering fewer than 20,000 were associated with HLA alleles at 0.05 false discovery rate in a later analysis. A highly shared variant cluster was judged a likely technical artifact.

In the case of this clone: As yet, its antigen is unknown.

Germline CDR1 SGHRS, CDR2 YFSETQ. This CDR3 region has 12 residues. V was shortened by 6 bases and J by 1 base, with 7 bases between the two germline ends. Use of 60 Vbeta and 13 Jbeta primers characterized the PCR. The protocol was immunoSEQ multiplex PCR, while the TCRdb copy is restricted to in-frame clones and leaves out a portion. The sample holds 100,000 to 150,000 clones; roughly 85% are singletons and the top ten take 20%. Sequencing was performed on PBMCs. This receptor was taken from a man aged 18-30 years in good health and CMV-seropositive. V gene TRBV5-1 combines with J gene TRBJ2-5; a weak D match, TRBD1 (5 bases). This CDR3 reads CASKGPQETQYF. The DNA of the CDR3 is TGCGCCAGCAAGGGGCCCCAAGAGACCCAGTACTTC.